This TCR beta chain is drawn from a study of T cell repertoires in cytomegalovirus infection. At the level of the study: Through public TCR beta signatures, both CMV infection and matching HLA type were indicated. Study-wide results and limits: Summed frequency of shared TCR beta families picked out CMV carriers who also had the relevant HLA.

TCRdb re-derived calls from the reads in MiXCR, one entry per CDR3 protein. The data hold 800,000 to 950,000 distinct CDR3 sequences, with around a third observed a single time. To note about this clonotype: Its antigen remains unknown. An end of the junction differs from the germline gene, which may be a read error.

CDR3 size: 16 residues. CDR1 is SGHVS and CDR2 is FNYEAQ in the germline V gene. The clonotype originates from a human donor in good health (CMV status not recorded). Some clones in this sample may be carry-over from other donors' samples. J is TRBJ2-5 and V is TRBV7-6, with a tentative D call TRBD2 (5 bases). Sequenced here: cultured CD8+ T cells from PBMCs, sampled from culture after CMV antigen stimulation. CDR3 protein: CASSSGGGQLKETQYF. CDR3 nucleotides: TGTGCTAGCAGCTCCGGTGGAGGTCAGCTAAAAGAGACCCAGTACTTC.